This T cell receptor beta chain stems from a study of blood T cell repertoires in COVID-19. As for the study in general: Specimens from acute and convalescent COVID-19 originated in the United States, Italy and Spain. Sources were T cells, B-cell-depleted T cells, or PBMCs; the material itself was cDNA or gDNA.

In this sample, this clone turned up a few times. The data were produced by immunoSEQ multiplex PCR, yet TCRdb's version contains in-frame clones alone and is incomplete. The sample lists 250,000 to 300,000 clones; around 89% were seen once. In germline, CDR1 is MNHEY, CDR2 SMNVEV (reference sequence). CDR3 length equals 14 residues. V lost 0 bases to trimming and J lost 5 bases, with 7 bases between them. The rearrangement joins TRBV27 to TRBJ2-2; tentatively, D is TRBD1 (6 bases). Sequenced material: peripheral blood. This receptor was identified in a woman in her fifties or sixties with acute or convalescent COVID-19. CDR3 residues: CASSLSTGTGELFF. The CDR3 bases are TGTGCCAGCAGTTTATCAACAGGGACCGGGGAGCTGTTTTTT.